The 26 T cell receptor beta chains listed next were all sequenced from one sample in a study of T cell responses to AZD1222 COVID-19 vaccine. The method was immunoSEQ multiplex PCR; TCRdb's version includes in-frame clones alone and lacks a portion of them. Of fewer than 75,000 clones in the sample, 85% to 95% were seen once. The sequenced sample was peripheral blood, obtained 28 days after the second dose of the MenACWY control vaccine. The receptors shown here come from an adult who received the MenACWY meningococcal vaccine as a control.

This chain uses TRBV9 with TRBJ2-7; D unclear. The CDR3 has 15 residues. V was shortened by 4 bases and J by 2 bases, with 16 bases between the two germline ends. Per germline, CDR1 SGDLS and CDR2 YYNGEE. The CDR3, as DNA: TGTGCCAGCAGCCCCCTCCCCCGATCTCCCTACGAGCAGTACTTC. Translation: CASSPLPRSPYEQYF. Full variable domain (remainder filled in from reference TRBV9 and TRBJ2-7): DSGVTQTPKHLITATGQRVTLRCSPRSGDLSVYWYQQSLDQGLQFLIQYYNGEERAKGNILERFSAQQFPDLHSELNLSSLELGDSALYFCASSPLPRSPYEQYFGPGTRLTVT.

V usage is TRBV10-3 and J usage is TRBJ2-2, with 7 positions matching TRBD2. This CDR3 is 15 amino acids long. Germline CDR1 reads ENHRY; CDR2 reads SYGVKD. Trimming at V came to 0 bases and at J to 5 bases, leaving 3 bases not matched to a gene. As DNA, the CDR3 is TGTGCCATCAGTGAGTCCGAACTAGCGACCGGGGAGCTGTTTTTT. Its protein product is CAISESELATGELFF.

In DNA form, the CDR3 reads TGTGCCAGCAGCCGGGGGCCGGCGTCGGGGGAGCTGTTTTTT. Its translation is CASSRGPASGELFF. The chain has TRBV6-4 and TRBJ2-2, with D perhaps TRBD1 or TRBD2 (6 bases each). CDR3 length equals 14 residues. Germline CDR1 MRHNA, CDR2 SNTAGT. The V and J ends lost 6 bases and 8 bases respectively, with 16 bases between them.

This clone was counted only a few times. The chain couples TRBV2 to TRBJ1-1; no reliable D call. The germline V gene has CDR1 SNHLY and CDR2 FYNNEI. CDR3 length: 14 amino acids. V was shortened by 2 bases and J by 0 bases, with 7 bases between the two germline ends. The DNA of the CDR3 is TGTGCCAGCAGTGAAAATGACCTGAACACTGAAGCTTTCTTT. Translating gives CASSENDLNTEAFF.

This chain joins TRBV7-8 and TRBJ2-3, with a weak D call TRBD1 (6 bases). Trimming removed 4 bases at V and 6 bases at J, with 20 bases between. The CDR3 contains 16 residues. Germline CDR1 and CDR2: SGHVS and FQNEAQ. CDR3 sequence: CASSSGASRSWDTQYF. For the CDR3, the DNA is TGTGCCAGCAGCTCAGGGGCCTCAAGAAGTTGGGATACGCAGTATTTT. Full variable domain (missing parts from reference TRBV7-8 and TRBJ2-3): GAGVSQSPRYKVAKRGQDVALRCDPISGHVSLFWYQQALGQGPEFLTYFQNEAQLDKSGLPSDRFFAERPEGSVSTLKIQRTQQEDSAVYLCASSSGASRSWDTQYFGPGTRLTVL.

This clone was picked up one time. The chain combines TRBV25-1 with TRBJ2-2, with 7 bases matching TRBD2. Germline trimming cut 0 bases from V and 5 bases from J; bases unmatched to any gene: 9. CDR3 size: 17 residues. The germline CDR1 and CDR2 sequences are MGHDK and SYGVNS. In DNA form, the CDR3 reads TGTGCCAGCAGTGAATATTACTTGGCGGGGGAAACCGGGGAGCTGTTTTTT. Translating it yields CASSEYYLAGETGELFF.

V gene TRBV6-6 combines with J gene TRBJ2-5, with TRBD2 identical over 8 bases. Germline V CDR1 and CDR2: MNHNY, SVGAGI (reference sequence). With V trimmed by 6 bases and J by 0 bases, 9 bases remained unmatched. CDR3 length: 16 residues. The CDR3 sequence is CASSPQLADYQETQYF. The CDR3 region has the DNA TGTGCCAGCAGCCCCCAACTAGCGGACTACCAAGAGACCCAGTACTTC.

The genes are TRBV6-6 and TRBJ1-1; 7 bases are shared with TRBD1. V lost 7 bases, J lost 6 bases, and 11 bases stayed unmatched. CDR3 length: 14 amino acids. Germline V gene data show CDR1 as MNHNY and CDR2 as SVGAGI (reference sequence). This CDR3 is CASTSGGGVSEAFF. The CDR3 DNA is TGTGCCAGCACCTCAGGGGGAGGGGTGTCTGAAGCTTTCTTT.

This clone occurred a few times. The V gene is TRBV9, the J gene TRBJ2-1; 9 bases align to TRBD2. The CDR3 length is 18 residues. Trimming took 0 bases from V and 5 from J; bases not matched to a gene: 12. CDR1 is SGDLS and CDR2 is YYNGEE in the germline V gene. CDR3 coding DNA: TGTGCCAGCAGCGTAGATTTTGGCGGGAGGGAGGACGACAATGAGCAGTTCTTC. It translates to CASSVDFGGREDDNEQFF.

The V and J genes are TRBV5-1 and TRBJ1-3; D is possibly TRBD1 (6 bases). V was trimmed by 3 bases and J by 2 bases, leaving 9 bases between them. Germline V CDR1 and CDR2: SGHRS, YFSETQ. CDR3 length: 14 amino acids. This CDR3 reads CASSSRTAGNTIYF. The CDR3 region has the DNA TGCGCCAGCAGCTCCAGGACAGCTGGAAACACCATATATTTT.

The chain carries TRBV3-1 (or the pseudogene TRBV3-2) and TRBJ1-2; D unclear. The CDR3 runs 15 residues. V gave up 3 bases and J gave up 5 bases, with 16 bases separating them. In germline, CDR1 is LGHDT, CDR2 YNNKEL (reference sequence). The CDR3 reads CASSQGVLEVYGYTF. The CDR3 DNA is TGTGCCAGCAGCCAGGGCGTTTTGGAGGTGTATGGCTACACCTTC.

This sequence joins TRBV29-1 and TRBJ2-7; 15 bases map to TRBD2. Germline V gene sequence: CDR1 SQVTM, CDR2 ANQGSEA. The length of the CDR3 is 19 residues. As DNA, the CDR3 is TGCTCCTGGGGGGAGTCCCCGAGGACTAGCGGGAGGGCCATGTACGAGCAGTACTTC. Translating it yields CSWGESPRTSGRAMYEQYF.

The V and J genes are TRBV2 and TRBJ1-2; D not resolved. Trimming took off 4 bases at V and 5 bases at J, with 17 bases between the two ends. This CDR3 comprises 15 residues. The germline gives CDR1 SNHLY, CDR2 FYNNEI. DNA for the CDR3: TGTGCCAGCAGTGGAGGGAAAGTGGTAGGGTATGGCTACACCTTC. This gives the protein CASSGGKVVGYGYTF.

Worth noting for this clone: The junction and the germline gene differ at one end; a read error may be behind it. For the CDR3, the DNA is TGTGCCAGCAGCTACTCAGTGTCGGGGCAGCCCCAGCATTTT. It translates to CASSYSVSGQPQHF. This chain joins TRBV6-5 and TRBJ1-5; no firm D call. CDR1 and CDR2 (germline): MNHEY, SVGAGI. This CDR3 is 14 amino acids long.

This clone was detected only a few times. The sample contains more than one DNA sequence encoding this CDR3. The rearrangement joins TRBV10-1 to TRBJ2-3; D is ambiguous. Trimming stripped 3 bases from V and 5 bases from J, with 6 bases between. CDR3 length: 12 residues. Germline loops: CDR1 WNHNN, CDR2 SYGVQD (reference sequence). CDR3 residues: CASSDAGDTQYF. CDR3 bases: TGCGCCAGCAGTGATGCAGGAGATACGCAGTATTTT.

CDR3 amino acids: CASSGTVTGELFF. CDR3 coding DNA: TGTGCCAGCAGCGGGACCGTCACCGGGGAGCTGTTTTTT. The V call is TRBV11-3, the J call TRBJ2-2; D possibly uses TRBD1 or TRBD2 (5 bases each). The V and J ends lost 5 bases and 4 bases respectively, with 8 bases between them. CDR1 and CDR2 from the germline V gene are SGHNT and YENEEA. CDR3 size: 13 residues.

This chain joins TRBV28 and TRBJ1-6; D ambiguous. V lost 2 bases, J lost 4 bases, and 6 bases lay in between. CDR3 size: 14 residues. Germline lookup yields CDR1 MDHEN and CDR2 SYDVKM. In nucleotides, the CDR3 is TGTGCCAGCAGTTTAATCAGATATAATTCACCCCTCCACTTT. Protein: CASSLIRYNSPLHF.

The genes are TRBV7-2 and TRBJ1-6; 7 nucleotides match TRBD1. V gave up 3 bases and J gave up 7 bases; unmatched junction bases: 12. The V gene's germline CDR1 is SGHTA and CDR2 FQGNSA. The CDR3 contains 17 residues. The DNA of the CDR3 is TGTGCCAGCAGCTTTAGGGGAGGGGGGGACAGAAATTCACCCCTCCACTTT. Encoded protein: CASSFRGGGDRNSPLHF.

V usage is TRBV19 and J usage is TRBJ2-2; D may correspond to TRBD1 or TRBD2 (5 bases each). Germline assignment: CDR1 LNHDA and CDR2 SQIVND (reference sequence). The V and J ends lost 7 bases and 1 base respectively, with 7 bases between them. The CDR3 extends over 13 amino acids. CDR3 bases: TGTGCCAGTAAGAGGGGGAACACCGGGGAGCTGTTTTTT. It specifies CASKRGNTGELFF.

The chain couples TRBV6-5 to TRBJ2-1; D is tentatively TRBD1 or TRBD2 (5 bases each). In germline, CDR1 is MNHEY, CDR2 SVGAGI. V shed 2 bases and J shed 7 bases, with 15 bases lying between them. The length of the CDR3 is 15 residues. In DNA form, the CDR3 reads TGTGCCAGCAGTTACAGGGGACCCCCCAGTAATGAGCAGTTCTTC. This encodes CASSYRGPPSNEQFF.

As regards this clone: The same CDR3 also results from other DNA sequences found in this sample. The V and J genes are TRBV27 and TRBJ1-4; D gene unclear. The CDR3 has 12 residues. V shed 6 bases and J shed 5 bases, with 7 bases lying between them. Germline CDR1 MNHEY, CDR2 SMNVEV (reference sequence). The CDR3: CASSHPNEKLFF. For the CDR3, the DNA is TGTGCCAGCAGCCACCCAAATGAAAAACTGTTTTTT.

The rearrangement uses TRBV11-2 and TRBJ2-7; D perhaps matches TRBD1 (5 bases). The V end was cut by 2 bases, the J end by 3 bases, with 11 bases between. CDR1 and CDR2 from the germline V gene are SGHAT and FQNNGV. The CDR3 contains 14 residues. CDR3 sequence reads: CASSLSVGDYEQYF. CDR3 nucleotide sequence: TGTGCCAGCAGCTTATCCGTAGGGGACTACGAGCAGTACTTC.

This sequence joins TRBV19 and TRBJ1-1, with unresolved D. CDR1 and CDR2 (germline): LNHDA, SQIVND (reference sequence). V was trimmed by 8 bases and J by 5 bases, leaving 12 bases between them. The CDR3 runs to 12 residues. The CDR3 loop reads CASAPGNTEAFF. The CDR3 DNA is TGTGCCAGTGCCCCGGGGAATACTGAAGCTTTCTTT.

The genes are TRBV12-3 or TRBV12-4 and TRBJ1-5, with D maybe TRBD1 (5 bases). V was trimmed by 6 bases and J by 13 bases, leaving 16 bases between them. CDR3 length: 12 residues. The CDR3 DNA reads as TGTGCCAGCAGAATGAACACCGGGGGTCAGCATTTT. Protein: CASRMNTGGQHF.

J is TRBJ2-2 and V is TRBV10-3; D is undetermined. Germline CDR1 ENHRY, CDR2 SYGVKD. The V end lost 10 bases, the J end lost 3 bases, and 18 bases lay between the germline ends. The CDR3 totals 15 residues. The CDR3 DNA is TGTGCCACCTGGCCCCTAGGCGGCGACACCGGGGAGCTGTTTTTT. It specifies CATWPLGGDTGELFF.

This sequence joins TRBV27 and TRBJ2-7; possible D gene TRBD1, 5 bases. This CDR3 spans 17 amino acids. Germline CDR1 is MNHEY and CDR2 is SMNVEV (reference sequence). V dropped 5 bases and J dropped 0 bases, with 20 bases sitting between them. This CDR3 reads CASSPRATDPISYEQYF. The CDR3 DNA follows: TGTGCCAGCAGTCCCAGGGCCACCGACCCGATCTCCTACGAGCAGTACTTC.